A selection of T cell receptor beta chains follows, all from one sample in a study of cytomegalovirus exposure and HLA in healthy donors. Sequencing was performed with immunoSEQ multiplex PCR; in TCRdb, only in-frame clones are kept and a portion is missing. The sample includes around 98,000 clones, 60% to 80% of them seen just once. The sequenced material came from PBMCs. The receptors were sampled from a female donor in good health and CMV-seronegative. CDR3s include the opening cysteine and the closing phenylalanine or tryptophan. The D gene is left open where the match is weak. Size tells how often a clone was seen (once, few, many) or the class of an expanded clone, and some rows leave it out.

D: .
length: 17
V: TRBV10-2
J: TRBJ1-1
size: .
DNA: TGCGCCAGCTCAAAAAGGGGGGGCGTGAGATCGAACACTGAAGCTTTCTTT
CDR3: CASSKRGGVRSNTEAFF

D: .
length: 13
V: TRBV9
J: TRBJ2-3
size: .
DNA: TGTGCCAGCAGCGTAGACTCCACAGATACGCAGTATTTT
CDR3: CASSVDSTDTQYF

D: .
length: 15
V: TRBV4-3
J: TRBJ2-3
size: .
DNA: TGCGCCAGCAGCCAGGACTCCCGGGGTGGAGATACGCAGTATTTT
CDR3: CASSQDSRGGDTQYF

D: .
length: 13
V: TRBV5-4
J: TRBJ1-2
size: .
DNA: TGTGCCAGCAACTACGACGGGAACTATGGCTACACCTTC
CDR3: CASNYDGNYGYTF

D: TRBD2
length: 13
V: TRBV4-1
J: TRBJ2-5
size: .
DNA: TGCGCCAGCAGCCGGCTAGCGGGAGAGACCCAGTACTTC
CDR3: CASSRLAGETQYF

D: TRBD1
length: 16
V: TRBV7-6
J: TRBJ1-3
size: .
DNA: TGTGCCAGCAGCTTAGTACAGGGGGCCGCTGGAAACACCATATATTTT
CDR3: CASSLVQGAAGNTIYF

D: TRBD1
length: 14
V: TRBV6-5
J: TRBJ2-7
size: few
DNA: TGTGCCAGCAGTGTGGACAGGGGTTTTTACGAGCAGTACTTC
CDR3: CASSVDRGFYEQYF

D: TRBD2
length: 15
V: TRBV5-1
J: TRBJ2-1
size: .
DNA: TGCGCCACCTCTAAAGGACTAGCGGGAATCGATGAGCAGTTCTTC
CDR3: CATSKGLAGIDEQFF

D: TRBD1
length: 14
V: TRBV19
J: TRBJ1-5
size: .
DNA: TGTGCCAGTAGTGACAGGGGTGGCAATCAGCCCCAGCATTTT
CDR3: CASSDRGGNQPQHF

D: TRBD1
length: 14
V: TRBV7-9
J: TRBJ2-5
size: .
DNA: TGTGCCAGCAGCTCTGGACAGGGTCAAGAGGCCCAGTACTTC
CDR3: CASSSGQGQEAQYF

D: TRBD1
length: 15
V: TRBV5-4
J: TRBJ1-2
size: few
DNA: TGTGCCAGCAGCTTGAACAGGGGCTCTAACTATGGCTACACCTTC
CDR3: CASSLNRGSNYGYTF

D: .
length: 17
V: TRBV19
J: TRBJ1-1
size: .
DNA: TGTGGCAGTAGTATGGGACAAGGCATTAAGATGAACACTGAAGCTTTCTTT
CDR3: CGSSMGQGIKMNTEAFF

D: TRBD1
length: 14
V: TRBV7-8
J: TRBJ2-7
size: .
DNA: TGTGCCAGCAGCCACCGGGACAGACCTTACGAGCAGTACTTC
CDR3: CASSHRDRPYEQYF

D: TRBD1
length: 13
V: TRBV6-5
J: TRBJ2-2
size: .
DNA: TGTGCCAGCAGGGGGACAGTCACCGGGGAGCTGTTTTTT
CDR3: CASRGTVTGELFF

D: .
length: 13
V: TRBV6-1
J: TRBJ1-1
size: .
DNA: TGTGCCAGCAGGGACATCGTCAGGGGTCCAGCTTTCTTT
CDR3: CASRDIVRGPAFF

D: TRBD2
length: 15
V: TRBV6-1
J: TRBJ2-1
size: few
DNA: TGTGCCAGCAGGGGACTAGCGGGAGGGCCAGGGGAGCAGTTCTTC
CDR3: CASRGLAGGPGEQFF

D: TRBD2
length: 15
V: TRBV7-8
J: TRBJ2-7
size: .
DNA: TGTGCCAGCAGCTTAGGGGCGGGGGTATTGGGCGAGCAGTACTTC
CDR3: CASSLGAGVLGEQYF

D: .
length: 15
V: TRBV7-9
J: TRBJ2-5
size: once
DNA: TGTGCCAGCAGCCCGCCACAGCGGTACCAAGAGACCCAGTACTTC
CDR3: CASSPPQRYQETQYF

D: TRBD1
length: 13
V: TRBV11-2
J: TRBJ2-7
size: .
DNA: TGTGCCAGCAGCTCGGGACAGGGCCACGAGCAGTACTTC
CDR3: CASSSGQGHEQYF

D: .
length: 17
V: TRBV19
J: TRBJ1-6
size: .
DNA: TGTGCCAGTAGTGTCACCGGAGTGGAGGCCGTATGGTCACCCCTCCACTTT
CDR3: CASSVTGVEAVWSPLHF

D: TRBD2
length: 16
V: TRBV7-9
J: TRBJ2-3
size: few
DNA: TGTGCCAGCAGCCCATGGGGGACTAGTGTGGGGGATACGCAGTATTTT
CDR3: CASSPWGTSVGDTQYF

D: .
length: 16
V: TRBV23-1
J: TRBJ2-7
size: .
DNA: TGCGCCAGCAGTCGTCACTGCCAGGGGCCTCCCTACGAGCAGTACTTC
CDR3: CASSRHCQGPPYEQYF

D: TRBD1
length: 15
V: TRBV11-2
J: TRBJ2-2
size: .
DNA: TGTGCCAGCACCCCCCTGGGACAGGGGACCGGGGAGCTGTTTTTT
CDR3: CASTPLGQGTGELFF

D: .
length: 13
V: TRBV14
J: TRBJ1-1
size: few
DNA: TGTGCCAGCAGCCAAGTCACCTCAGGGTCAGCTTTCTTT
CDR3: CASSQVTSGSAFF

D: TRBD1
length: 15
V: TRBV23-1
J: TRBJ1-2
size: few
DNA: TGCGCCAGCAGTCAGCCGGGACAGGGGCCAGGAGGCTACACCTTC
CDR3: CASSQPGQGPGGYTF

D: .
length: 14
V: TRBV2
J: TRBJ2-7
size: once
DNA: TGTGCCAGCAGCCGACAGACCTCCTCGTACGAGCAGTACTTC
CDR3: CASSRQTSSYEQYF

D: .
length: 14
V: TRBV30
J: TRBJ1-2
size: .
DNA: TGTGCCTGGAGTGTACCTATTAACAGGGATGGCTACACCTTC
CDR3: CAWSVPINRDGYTF

D: .
length: 16
V: TRBV4-1
J: TRBJ2-6
size: many
DNA: TGCGCCAGCAGCCAAGATGCCGGTACTGGGGCCAACGTCCTGACTTTC
CDR3: CASSQDAGTGANVLTF

D: TRBD2
length: 15
V: TRBV6-4
J: TRBJ2-3
size: few
DNA: TGTGCCAGCTCCCTCGGGGGGTTGGGCACAGATACGCAGTATTTT
CDR3: CASSLGGLGTDTQYF

D: TRBD1
length: 15
V: TRBV7-9
J: TRBJ1-2
size: .
DNA: TGTGCCAGCAGCCCTCCGGGACAGGGGAGCTATGGCTACACCTTC
CDR3: CASSPPGQGSYGYTF

D: .
length: 15
V: TRBV27
J: TRBJ2-3
size: .
DNA: TGTGCCAGCAGTTCTGGGAGTGTGGGCACAGATACGCAGTATTTT
CDR3: CASSSGSVGTDTQYF